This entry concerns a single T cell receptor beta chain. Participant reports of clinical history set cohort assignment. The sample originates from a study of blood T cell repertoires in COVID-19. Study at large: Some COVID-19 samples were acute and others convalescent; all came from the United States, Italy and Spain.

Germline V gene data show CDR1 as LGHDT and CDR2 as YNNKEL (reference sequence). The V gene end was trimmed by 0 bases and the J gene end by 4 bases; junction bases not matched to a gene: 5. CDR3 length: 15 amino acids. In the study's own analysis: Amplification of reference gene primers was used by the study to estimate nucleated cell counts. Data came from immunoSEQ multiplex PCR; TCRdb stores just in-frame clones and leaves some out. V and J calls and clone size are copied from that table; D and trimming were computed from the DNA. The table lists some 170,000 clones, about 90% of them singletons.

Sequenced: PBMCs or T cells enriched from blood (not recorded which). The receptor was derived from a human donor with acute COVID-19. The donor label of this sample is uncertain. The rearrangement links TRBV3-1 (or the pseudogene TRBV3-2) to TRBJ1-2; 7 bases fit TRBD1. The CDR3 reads CASSQDAGQAYGYTF. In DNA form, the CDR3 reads TGTGCCAGCAGCCAAGACGCAGGACAGGCCTATGGCTACACCTTC.